What follows are 26 T cell receptor beta chains derived from one specimen sequenced in a study of T cell responses to AZD1222 COVID-19 vaccine listed by TCRdb under 2021. Reading the label with the study, this specimen's time point is: baseline before first vaccination. The protocol used for the library was the immunoSEQ multiplex PCR assay. The table comes from immuneACCESS by way of TCRdb, which keeps in-frame sequences with V and J called. Part of the clones is missing from these tables; in studies checked, under half for an unresolved V gene and the rest for unknown reasons. Within this sample are approximately 190,000 clones, with approximately 90% of them counted one time only. The ten most abundant clones make up roughly 0.99% of the sample. The sample in question was peripheral blood, obtained on day 0 of AZD1222 vaccination. The receptor set was obtained from an adult in good health.

The chain carries TRBV19 and TRBJ2-2; tentative D call: TRBD1 (6 bases). The CDR3 is 16 amino acids. Germline assignment: CDR1 LNHDA and CDR2 SQIVND (reference sequence). V dropped 4 bases and J dropped 6 bases, with 18 bases sitting between them. As DNA, the CDR3 is TGTGCCAGTAGTACCCCCGGGACAAATTGGGCCGGGGAGCTGTTTTTT. Protein: CASSTPGTNWAGELFF. The complete variable domain, with remaining parts taken from reference TRBV19 and TRBJ2-2, reads DGGITQSPKYLFRKEGQNVTLSCEQNLNHDAMYWYRQDPGQGLRLIYYSQIVNDFQKGDIAEGYSVSREKKESFPLTVTSAQKNPTAFYLCASSTPGTNWAGELFFGEGSRLTVL.

This chain connects TRBV4-1 to TRBJ1-5, with 8 bases lining up with TRBD1. The V gene's germline CDR1 is MGHRA and CDR2 YSYEKL. Trimming removed 3 bases from V and 2 bases from J; junction bases left unmatched: 3. The CDR3 has 15 amino acids. This chain's CDR3 is CASSHQDRGNQPQHF. The CDR3 coding sequence is TGCGCCAGCAGCCACCAGGACAGGGGCAATCAGCCCCAGCATTTT.

This chain joins TRBV3-1 (or the pseudogene TRBV3-2) and TRBJ1-1, with TRBD1 as a possible D gene (6 bases). Germline CDR1 is LGHDT and CDR2 is YNNKEL (reference sequence). There are 14 residues in the CDR3. Trimming left V 7 bases short and J 4 bases short, with 16 bases between. The CDR3 reads CASTPGGASTEAFF. In DNA form, the CDR3 reads TGTGCCAGCACCCCGGGGGGGGCCAGCACTGAAGCTTTCTTT.

The chain combines TRBV7-9 with TRBJ1-5; TRBD1 aligns across 8 bases. V was pared by 3 bases and J by 5 bases, with 6 bases of the junction left unmatched. Looked up from germline, CDR1 is SEHNR and CDR2 is FQNEAQ (reference sequence). The CDR3 consists of 15 residues. The chain's CDR3 is CASSLGRGQDQPQHF. The CDR3 DNA reads as TGTGCCAGCAGCTTGGGGCGGGGACAGGATCAGCCCCAGCATTTT.

This rearrangement joins TRBV21-1 to TRBJ1-5. TRBV21-1 is a pseudogene locus. The CDR3 consists of 12 residues. DNA of the CDR3: TGTGCCAGCAGCCCCAGGGACGAGCCCCAGCATTTT. Amino acids: CASSPRDEPQHF.

In its sample, this clone was seen once. This chain joins TRBV3-1 (or the pseudogene TRBV3-2) and TRBJ2-3; 10 nucleotides agree with TRBD2. This CDR3 contains 18 residues. From germline, CDR1 is LGHDT and CDR2 YNNKEL (reference sequence). Germline trimming cut 2 bases from V and 0 bases from J; bases unmatched to any gene: 8. The CDR3 reads CASSQRTPSGGSTDTQYF. The CDR3, as DNA: TGTGCCAGCAGCCAACGCACCCCTAGCGGGGGCAGCACAGATACGCAGTATTTT.

The rearrangement uses TRBV9 and TRBJ2-7, with TRBD1 matching over 8 bases. V shed 4 bases and J 2 bases; nucleotides not matched to a gene: 5. CDR1 and CDR2 from the germline V gene are SGDLS and YYNGEE. This CDR3 is built from 14 residues. Written as DNA, the CDR3 is TGTGCCAGCAGCATAGGACAGGGAACCTACGAGCAGTACTTC. Protein: CASSIGQGTYEQYF.

J is TRBJ2-2 and V is TRBV6-5; D gene uncertain. Germline CDR1 MNHEY, CDR2 SVGAGI. CDR3 length equals 14 residues. Trimming took off 6 bases at V and 4 bases at J, with 12 bases between the two ends. This CDR3 is CASRLDGPTGELFF. CDR3 in DNA: TGTGCCAGCAGACTGGACGGACCCACCGGGGAGCTGTTTTTT.

The genes are TRBV29-1 and TRBJ1-3; D gene uncertain. Trimming removed 4 bases at V and 0 bases at J, with 16 bases between. In germline, CDR1 is SQVTM, CDR2 ANQGSEA. This CDR3 has 16 residues. The CDR3 bases are TGCAGCGTTGCCGGTTTCAGTGGATTCTCTGGAAACACCATATATTTT. Its protein is CSVAGFSGFSGNTIYF. The full variable domain, with the rest looked up from reference TRBV29-1 and TRBJ1-3, is SAVISQKPSRDICQRGTSLTIQCQVDSQVTMMFWYRQQPGQSLTLIATANQGSEATYESGFVIDKFPISRPNLTFSTLTVSNMSPEDSSIYLCSVAGFSGFSGNTIYFGEGSWLTVV.

There are a few counts of this clone. The J gene is TRBJ1-2, the V gene TRBV5-1; no definite D call. The CDR3 sequence is 12 residues long. Germline V CDR1 and CDR2: SGHRS, YFSETQ. Trimming cost V 4 bases and J 5 bases, with 9 bases left between them. CDR3 sequence: CASSPGSYGYTF. For the CDR3, the DNA is TGCGCCAGCAGCCCTGGGTCATATGGCTACACCTTC. Full variable domain (outside the CDR3, taken from reference TRBV5-1 and TRBJ1-2): KAGVTQTPRYLIKTRGQQVTLSCSPISGHRSVSWYQQTPGQGLQFLFEYFSETQRNKGNFPGRFSGRQFSNSRSEMNVSTLELGDSALYLCASSPGSYGYTFGSGTRLTVV.

This sequence joins TRBV5-1 and TRBJ2-7; 14 bases match TRBD2. V lost 4 bases and J lost 6; bases outside the gene matches: 12. Germline V lookup: CDR1 SGHRS, CDR2 YFSETQ. This CDR3 has 17 residues. The CDR3 DNA reads TGCGCCAGCAGCCCGCAGCCGACTAGCGGGAGGGCCGGCGAGCAGTACTTC. This gives the protein CASSPQPTSGRAGEQYF.

This clone was seen just once. CDR3 sequence reads: CASSQWTGTSGYTF. CDR3 nucleotide sequence: TGTGCCAGCAGCCAATGGACAGGGACCTCTGGCTACACCTTC. V gene TRBV3-1 (or the pseudogene TRBV3-2) combines with J gene TRBJ1-2; TRBD1 matches 8 bases. Losses at the gene ends were 2 bases for V and 7 bases for J; bases not matched to a gene: 6. The CDR3 is 14 residues long. Germline assignment: CDR1 LGHDT and CDR2 YNNKEL (reference sequence).

The rearrangement uses TRBV7-9 and TRBJ2-3, with 10 bases aligning to TRBD2. The J segment lost 3 bases and the V segment lost 3 bases, leaving 6 bases of the junction unmatched. Germline V CDR1 and CDR2: SEHNR, FQNEAQ (reference sequence). The CDR3 has 16 residues. The CDR3: CASSLLAGARTDTQYF. CDR3 coding DNA: TGTGCCAGCAGCTTGCTAGCGGGAGCTAGGACAGATACGCAGTATTTT.

This clone was recorded a few times. This chain connects TRBV5-4 to TRBJ2-5, with D possibly being TRBD2 (5 bases). CDR1 and CDR2 from the germline V gene are SGHNT and YYREEE (reference sequence). This CDR3 is built from 15 residues. Deletions cut 2 bases from V and 2 bases from J, with 13 bases between. CDR3 sequence: CASSLRSRGQETQYF. The DNA for the CDR3 is TGTGCCAGCAGCTTACGCTCCCGGGGTCAAGAGACCCAGTACTTC. Together with reference TRBV5-4 and TRBJ2-5, the CDR3 gives the full variable domain: ETGVTQSPTHLIKTRGQQVTLRCSSQSGHNTVSWYQQALGQGPQFIFQYYREEENGRGNFPPRFSGLQFPNYSSELNVNALELDDSALYLCASSLRSRGQETQYFGPGTRLLVL.

The chain combines TRBV7-9 with TRBJ1-1, with no clear D. Trimming shortened V by 3 bases and J by 3 bases, and 5 bases separated the two germline ends. CDR1 is SEHNR and CDR2 is FQNEAQ in the germline V gene (reference sequence). The CDR3 spans 12 residues. CDR3: CASSLIDTEAFF. In nucleotides, the CDR3 is TGTGCCAGCAGCTTGATAGACACTGAAGCTTTCTTT.

This chain uses TRBV7-3 with TRBJ2-2; D may be TRBD2 (7 bases). V lost 5 bases and J 3 bases, leaving 13 bases between the germline ends. Looked up from germline, CDR1 is SGHTA and CDR2 is FQGTGA. The CDR3 runs to 15 residues. The CDR3 DNA reads TGTGCCAGCAGCCCGGGGAGGGGGGACACCGGGGAGCTGTTTTTT. Residues: CASSPGRGDTGELFF.

A word on this clone: Other nucleotide sequences in the sample specify the same CDR3. J is TRBJ2-1 and V is TRBV5-1; D is possibly TRBD1 (5 bases). The CDR3 is 15 residues long. Germline V gene lookup returns CDR1 SGHRS and CDR2 YFSETQ. The germline V and J ends were trimmed by 1 base and 0 bases, with 8 bases remaining between them. This chain's CDR3 is CASSLRQGSYNEQFF. DNA of the CDR3: TGCGCCAGCAGCTTGCGCCAGGGCTCCTACAATGAGCAGTTCTTC.

This sequence joins TRBV11-2 and TRBJ2-7, with 11 bases lining up with TRBD2. V trimming: 5 bases; J trimming: 3 bases; junction bases outside the gene matches: 6. CDR1 is SGHAT and CDR2 is FQNNGV in the germline V gene. This CDR3 has 15 amino acids. The CDR3 protein is CASSPRGTSGYEQYF. The CDR3 DNA follows: TGTGCCAGCAGCCCTAGGGGGACTAGCGGCTACGAGCAGTACTTC.

The V and J genes are TRBV10-3 and TRBJ1-2, with a possible D match to TRBD1 (5 bases). The germline gives CDR1 ENHRY, CDR2 SYGVKD. The CDR3 is 14 residues long. V dropped 5 bases and J dropped 1 base, with 11 bases sitting between them. This CDR3 is CAISQGRVNYGYTF. In DNA form, the CDR3 reads TGTGCCATCAGTCAGGGTAGGGTTAACTATGGCTACACCTTC.

The chain uses TRBV15 and TRBJ2-7, with TRBD1 identical over 7 bases. V trimming: 5 bases; J trimming: 1 base; junction bases outside the gene matches: 5. Germline V gene sequence: CDR1 LNHNV, CDR2 YYDKDF (reference sequence). This CDR3 is built from 14 residues. CDR3 DNA sequence: TGTGCCACCAGCCGACAGGGCCAATCCTACGAGCAGTACTTC. Amino acids: CATSRQGQSYEQYF.

V usage is TRBV29-1 and J usage is TRBJ2-1; D is perhaps TRBD1 (6 bases). The V and J ends lost 4 bases and 2 bases respectively, with 12 bases between them. CDR3 length equals 14 residues. Germline-derived CDR1 and CDR2 are SQVTM and ANQGSEA. This CDR3 is CSVAIQGPYNEQFF. CDR3 DNA sequence: TGCAGCGTTGCGATACAGGGACCCTACAATGAGCAGTTCTTC.

The genes are TRBV5-6 and TRBJ1-6, with TRBD1 matching 9 bases. The CDR3 consists of 15 residues. CDR1 and CDR2 (germline): SGHDT, YYEEEE. The J segment lost 4 bases and the V segment lost 3 bases, leaving 2 bases of the junction unmatched. The CDR3 nucleotides read TGTGCCAGCAGCTCGGGGACAGGGTATAATTCACCCCTCCACTTT. Its protein is CASSSGTGYNSPLHF.

V and J are TRBV9 and TRBJ2-1, with D tentatively TRBD1 (6 bases). Germline CDR1 and CDR2: SGDLS and YYNGEE. There are 15 residues in the CDR3. Trimming cost V 0 bases and J 5 bases, with 12 bases left between them. CDR3 in amino acids: CASSVDRVMNNEQFF. In DNA, the CDR3 is TGTGCCAGCAGCGTAGACAGGGTAATGAACAATGAGCAGTTCTTC.

The J gene is TRBJ1-1, the V gene TRBV12-3 or TRBV12-4; 10 nucleotides align to TRBD1. This CDR3 spans 13 amino acids. The J segment lost 10 bases and the V segment lost 5 bases, leaving 7 bases of the junction unmatched. In DNA, the CDR3 is TGTGCCAGCAGTCGGACAGGGGGACTTGGAGCTTTCTTT. This gives the protein CASSRTGGLGAFF.

The CDR3 DNA reads TGTGCCAGCAGCGTAGCTACAGGCTTGAGCTCCTACAATGAGCAGTTCTTC. This encodes CASSVATGLSSYNEQFF. The chain employs TRBV9 and TRBJ2-1, with a weak D call TRBD1 (5 bases). The CDR3 sequence is 17 residues long. Germline lookup yields CDR1 SGDLS and CDR2 YYNGEE. The V end was cut by 0 bases, the J end by 0 bases, with 13 bases between. Together with reference TRBV9 and TRBJ2-1, the CDR3 gives the full variable domain: DSGVTQTPKHLITATGQRVTLRCSPRSGDLSVYWYQQSLDQGLQFLIQYYNGEERAKGNILERFSAQQFPDLHSELNLSSLELGDSALYFCASSVATGLSSYNEQFFGPGTRLTVL.

The table lists this clone with a few counts. CDR3 protein: CSVAEGTNTEAFF. The CDR3 DNA reads TGCAGCGTTGCCGAGGGGACGAACACTGAAGCTTTCTTT. The chain uses TRBV29-1 and TRBJ1-1; the D gene is possibly TRBD1 (5 bases). CDR1 SQVTM and CDR2 ANQGSEA come from the germline V gene. With 4 bases removed from V and 1 base from J, the gap between germline ends came to 10 bases. CDR3 length equals 13 residues. The variable domain in full, with the rest retrieved from reference TRBV29-1 and TRBJ1-1, is SAVISQKPSRDICQRGTSLTIQCQVDSQVTMMFWYRQQPGQSLTLIATANQGSEATYESGFVIDKFPISRPNLTFSTLTVSNMSPEDSSIYLCSVAEGTNTEAFFGQGTRLTVV.